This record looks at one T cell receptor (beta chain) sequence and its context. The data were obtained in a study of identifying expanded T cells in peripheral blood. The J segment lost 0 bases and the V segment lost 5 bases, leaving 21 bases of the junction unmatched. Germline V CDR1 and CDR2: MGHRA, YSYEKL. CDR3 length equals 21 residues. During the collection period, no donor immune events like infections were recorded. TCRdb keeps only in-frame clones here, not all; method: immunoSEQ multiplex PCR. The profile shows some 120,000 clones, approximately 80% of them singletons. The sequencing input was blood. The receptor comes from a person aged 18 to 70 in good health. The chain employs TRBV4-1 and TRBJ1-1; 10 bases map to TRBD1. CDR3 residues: CASSTPWGKGTGATLNTEAFF. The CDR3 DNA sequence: TGCGCCAGCAGCACTCCCTGGGGGAAAGGGACAGGGGCTACTCTGAACACTGAAGCTTTCTTT.